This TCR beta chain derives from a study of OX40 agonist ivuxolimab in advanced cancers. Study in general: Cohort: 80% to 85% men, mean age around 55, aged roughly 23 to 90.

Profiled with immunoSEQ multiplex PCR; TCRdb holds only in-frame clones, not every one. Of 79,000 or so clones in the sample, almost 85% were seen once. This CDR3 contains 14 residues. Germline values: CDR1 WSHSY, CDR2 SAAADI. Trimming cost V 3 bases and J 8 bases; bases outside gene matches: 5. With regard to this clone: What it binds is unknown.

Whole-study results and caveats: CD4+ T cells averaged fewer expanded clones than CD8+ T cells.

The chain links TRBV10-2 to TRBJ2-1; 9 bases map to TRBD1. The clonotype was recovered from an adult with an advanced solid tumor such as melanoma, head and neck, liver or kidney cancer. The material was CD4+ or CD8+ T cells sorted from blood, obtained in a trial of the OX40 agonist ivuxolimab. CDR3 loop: CASSDTGGIYEQFF. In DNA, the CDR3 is TGCGCCAGCAGTGACACAGGGGGCATCTATGAGCAGTTCTTC.